The sequence of this T cell receptor (beta chain) was determined in a study of blood T cell repertoires in COVID-19. Looking at the study overall: The United States, Italy and Spain were the sources of the acute and convalescent COVID-19 samples. T cells, B-cell-depleted T cells, or PBMCs supplied cDNA or gDNA.

Authors' processing steps: Amplified reference gene primers provided the basis for estimating nucleated cell counts. Assay: immunoSEQ multiplex PCR; the TCRdb copy retains only in-frame clones and omits some. The V and J calls and clone size were taken over from that table, and D and trimming were inferred from the DNA. The profile shows 110,000 or so clones, about 88% of them singletons. V was pared by 5 bases and J by 0 bases, with 7 bases of the junction left unmatched. Per the germline V gene, CDR1 is SGHVS and CDR2 is FQNEAQ. The CDR3 covers 16 residues. The sample consisted of peripheral blood. The chain uses TRBV7-8 and TRBJ2-4, with 7 bases aligning to TRBD1. The TCR originated in a woman in her 70s who had recovered from COVID-19. The CDR3, as DNA: TGTGCCAGCAGCCCCCGACAGGGCCTAGCCAAAAACATTCAGTACTTC. Translating gives CASSPRQGLAKNIQYF. Variable domain in full (rest from reference TRBV7-8 and TRBJ2-4): GAGVSQSPRYKVAKRGQDVALRCDPISGHVSLFWYQQALGQGPEFLTYFQNEAQLDKSGLPSDRFFAERPEGSVSTLKIQRTQQEDSAVYLCASSPRQGLAKNIQYFGAGTRLSVL.